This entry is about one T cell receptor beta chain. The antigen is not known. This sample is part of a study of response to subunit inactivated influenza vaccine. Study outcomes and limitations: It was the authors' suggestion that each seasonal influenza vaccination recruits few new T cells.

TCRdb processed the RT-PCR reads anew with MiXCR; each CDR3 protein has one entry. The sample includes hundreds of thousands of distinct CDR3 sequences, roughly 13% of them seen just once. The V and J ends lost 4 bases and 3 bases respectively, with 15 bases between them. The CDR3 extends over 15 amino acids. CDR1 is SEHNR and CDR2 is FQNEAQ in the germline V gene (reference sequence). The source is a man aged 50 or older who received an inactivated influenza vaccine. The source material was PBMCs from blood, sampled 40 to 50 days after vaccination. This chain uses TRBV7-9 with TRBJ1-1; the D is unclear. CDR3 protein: CASSSRPFADTEAFF. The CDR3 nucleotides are TGTGCCAGCAGCTCACGTCCCTTCGCAGACACTGAAGCTTTCTTT. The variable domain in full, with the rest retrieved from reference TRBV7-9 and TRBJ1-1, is DTGVSQNPRHKITKRGQNVTFRCDPISEHNRLYWYRQTLGQGPEFLTYFQNEAQLEKSRLLSDRFSAERPKGSFSTLEIQRTEQGDSAMYLCASSSRPFADTEAFFGQGTRLTVV.